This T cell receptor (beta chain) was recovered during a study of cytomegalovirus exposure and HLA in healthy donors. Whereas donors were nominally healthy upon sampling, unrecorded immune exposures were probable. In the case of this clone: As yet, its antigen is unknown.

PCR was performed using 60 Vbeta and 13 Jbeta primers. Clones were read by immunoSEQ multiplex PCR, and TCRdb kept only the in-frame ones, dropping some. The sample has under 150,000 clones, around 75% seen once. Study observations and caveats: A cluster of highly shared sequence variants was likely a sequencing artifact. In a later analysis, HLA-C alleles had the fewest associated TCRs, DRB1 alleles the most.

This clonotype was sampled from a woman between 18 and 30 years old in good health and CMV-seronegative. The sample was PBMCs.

CDR3 region: CASRGAGGQETQYF. As DNA, the CDR3 is TGTGCCAGCAGGGGCGCAGGGGGCCAAGAGACCCAGTACTTC. This chain connects TRBV6-5 to TRBJ2-5, with 7 bases fitting TRBD1. The CDR3 has 14 residues. V trimming: 6 bases; J trimming: 1 base; junction bases outside the gene matches: 5. Per germline, CDR1 MNHEY and CDR2 SVGAGI.